This TCR beta chain was sequenced for a study of blood T cell repertoires in COVID-19. This clone was recorded a few times. Participants had their cohort set by participant-reported clinical history. Trimming removed 4 bases at V and 1 base at J, with 13 bases between. Germline V CDR1 and CDR2: SGHTA, FQGNSA. The CDR3 has 15 residues. Profiling relied on immunoSEQ multiplex PCR, and the TCRdb table lists in-frame clones only, not all of them. The profile shows 200,000 to 250,000 clones, roughly four fifths of them singletons. The sequencing sample was made of PBMCs or T cells enriched from blood (not recorded which). J is TRBJ1-2 and V is TRBV7-2; no clear D. The receptor's source is a woman between 45 and 60 years old who had been exposed to COVID-19. The CDR3 protein is CASSSQREYNYGYTF. In nucleotides, the CDR3 is TGTGCCAGCAGCTCTCAGCGAGAATATAACTATGGCTACACCTTC.